The source of this T cell receptor beta chain is a study of blood T cell repertoires in COVID-19 (dated by TCRdb to 2019 to 2021). At the level of the whole study: The collaborator samples originated in the United States, Italy and Spain and spanned the acute and convalescent phases of COVID-19. The repertoires were made available in a free public database intended to serve as a resource for research on the immune response to SARS-CoV-2. A de-identified subject ID, COVID-19 status, age in years and sex were almost always included in the sample metadata. Where available, HLA class I and class II types were taken from metadata supplied by the sample provider and were not determined by assay-based typing. The prospective study material was composed of cDNA or gDNA derived from T cells, B-cell-depleted T cells, or PBMCs. The dataset comprised deeply sampled blood TCRbeta repertoires from subjects exposed to, actively infected with, or recovered from COVID-19. The samples were drawn from the first 160 participants of the ongoing ImmuneRACE study and from 950 to 1,500 subjects provided by 6 global collaborators. What the authors observed across the whole study: How much clinical and demographic metadata was included differed by source and by participant, and the metadata was provided uncurated.

This clone has only one observation. The specificity of this receptor is unknown. No much larger clone is present one base from it, and per-base qualities are unavailable. The CDR3 holds 13 amino acids from the cysteine to the phenylalanine. Only the CDR3 DNA is retained, 39 bases long and in frame from the first base. Sequences LGHDT (CDR1) and YNNKEL (CDR2) are obtained from the germline V gene (reference sequence). V loses 7 bases of germline sequence and J loses 4 bases, and the interval between the two ends is 13 bases. Each collaborating institution followed its own protocols to collect whole blood in K2EDTA tubes. Collaborator samples were shipped for TCRbeta analysis as frozen whole blood, isolated PBMCs, or DNA extracted from either sample type. TCRbeta CDR3 regions were amplified from genomic DNA using the immunoSEQ Assay, a bias-controlled multiplex PCR. The paper's processing steps were these. The number of nucleated cells in each sample was estimated by amplification of reference gene primers within the assay. To quantify the absolute abundance of each unique TCRbeta CDR3 rearrangement, sequence reads were collapsed and filtered. For each sample, productive Simpson clonality was calculated as the square root of Simpson's diversity index over productive rearrangements. TCRdb provides this immuneACCESS table in a form limited to in-frame rearrangements. Some clones are lacking; in checked studies, under half of them reflect an unresolved V gene, and why the rest are absent is not known. The V and J calls and clone size come from that table; D and trimming were worked out from the DNA. This sample lists approximately 260,000 clones; around 86% were detected once. Together, the top ten hold roughly 2.2% of the sample.

Sequencing was done on a sample of peripheral blood. The TCR was taken from a man aged 50-60 years with acute or convalescent COVID-19. Rearrangement joined TRBV3-1 (or the pseudogene TRBV3-2) to TRBJ2-5; the D gene is perhaps TRBD2, on 6 matching bases. The DNA reads TGTGCCAGCATGGCCGGGGGATTAGAGACCCAGTACTTC. This codes for CASMAGGLETQYF.